This passage covers 26 T cell receptor beta chains from one sample sequenced in a study of blood T cells in healthy people across ages. A second PCR, run for roughly 7 to 11 cycles, used a sample-barcoded 5' primer plus a J-beta primer mix. TCRdb reprocessed the 5' RACE reads via MiXCR and lists one record per CDR3 protein. The sample contains 780,000 or so distinct CDR3 sequences, about 25% of which appear only once. In addition, the sample was reused for a study of T cells of mothers and their children.

Sequencing was done on a sample of blood. The receptors derive from a boy younger than 18 in good health.

This clonotype has more than one count but fewer than ten. CDR3 residues: CASSVGMFRADEQFF. DNA of the CDR3: TGTGCCAGCAGCGTAGGGATGTTTAGGGCCGATGAGCAGTTCTTC. The V gene is TRBV9, the J gene TRBJ2-5, with unresolved D. Judging by the DNA end, TRBJ2-1 fits better; the J call may be wrong. The CDR3 has 15 amino acids. CDR1 and CDR2 from the germline V gene are SGDLS and YYNGEE.

This clonotype was detected only a few times. The chain carries TRBV5-1 and TRBJ2-3; either TRBD1 or TRBD2 may supply D (5 bases each). The germline CDR1 and CDR2 sequences are SGHRS and YFSETQ. V shed 3 bases and J shed 5 bases, with 13 bases lying between them. The CDR3 length is 14 residues. In nucleotides, the CDR3 is TGCGCCAGCAGCTGGGGGACGCCCGGAGATACGCAGTATTTT. Translation: CASSWGTPGDTQYF.

V and J are TRBV7-9 and TRBJ2-2; possibly TRBD1 for D (6 bases). The CDR3 is 13 residues long. The V gene's germline CDR1 is SEHNR and CDR2 FQNEAQ (reference sequence). Trimming removed 5 bases at V and 6 bases at J, with 10 bases between. The CDR3 DNA sequence: TGTGCCAGCAGCCCAGGGGTTTCCGGGGAGCTGTTTTTT. It specifies CASSPGVSGELFF.

In DNA, the CDR3 is TGTGCTAGTGGTTTCCCGCGAGAAAAACTGTTTTTT. Translated: CASGFPREKLFF. The V gene is TRBV12-5, the J gene TRBJ1-4; D is undetermined. Trimming took off 3 bases at V and 8 bases at J, with 7 bases between the two ends. CDR1 and CDR2 from the germline V gene are LGHNT and FRNRAP. This CDR3 comprises 12 residues. Complete variable domain (other parts from reference TRBV12-5 and TRBJ1-4): DARVTQTPRHKVTEMGQEVTMRCQPILGHNTVFWYRQTMMQGLELLAYFRNRAPLDDSGMPKDRFSAEMPDATLATLKIQPSEPRDSAVYFCASGFPREKLFFGSGTQLSVL.

The chain combines TRBV29-1 with TRBJ2-7; TRBD2 matches 7 bases. The V segment lost 7 bases and the J segment 2 bases; nucleotides outside the gene matches: 11. Germline CDR1 is SQVTM and CDR2 is ANQGSEA. This CDR3 is built from 14 residues. The CDR3 DNA is TGCAGCGCGTTAGGCCGGGGGGATCCCTACGAGCAGTACTTC. Residues: CSALGRGDPYEQYF.

This clonotype was seen a handful of times. This chain joins TRBV6-1 and TRBJ2-3, with 10 bases matching TRBD2. Germline CDR1 and CDR2: MNHNS and SASEGT. This CDR3 contains 16 residues. Trimming took 2 bases from V and 7 from J; bases not matched to a gene: 9. The chain's CDR3 is CASSEISGGALNTQYF. CDR3 nucleotides: TGTGCCAGCAGTGAAATCAGCGGGGGGGCATTAAATACGCAGTATTTT.

The chain links TRBV9 to TRBJ2-5, with D tentatively TRBD2 (5 bases). Germline CDR1 and CDR2: SGDLS and YYNGEE. V was clipped by 3 bases and J by 5 bases, with 11 bases between them. The CDR3 spans 13 residues. The CDR3 is CASSAPTGETQYF. In nucleotides, the CDR3 is TGTGCCAGCAGCGCCCCCACGGGGGAGACCCAGTACTTC.

The J gene is TRBJ2-7, the V gene TRBV7-9; no reliable D call. The CDR3 runs 13 residues. Germline assignment: CDR1 SEHNR and CDR2 FQNEAQ (reference sequence). Trimming left V 2 bases short and J 4 bases short, with 9 bases between. Here the CDR3 DNA reads TGTGCCAGCAGCTTAAGTTTAGGGTACGAGCAGTACTTC. It yields the protein CASSLSLGYEQYF.

This clonotype showed up just a few times. The rearrangement links TRBV19 to TRBJ2-3; a weak D match, TRBD2 (6 bases). The CDR3 sequence is 14 residues long. V lost 7 bases and J 4 bases, leaving 15 bases between the germline ends. CDR1 and CDR2 (germline): LNHDA, SQIVND (reference sequence). In DNA, the CDR3 is TGTGCCAGTAAAATAGGCGGGGACGCAGATACGCAGTATTTT. Translated, it gives CASKIGGDADTQYF. Drawing the rest from reference TRBV19 and TRBJ2-3, the complete variable domain is DGGITQSPKYLFRKEGQNVTLSCEQNLNHDAMYWYRQDPGQGLRLIYYSQIVNDFQKGDIAEGYSVSREKKESFPLTVTSAQKNPTAFYLCASKIGGDADTQYFGPGTRLTVL.

This chain uses TRBV19 with TRBJ1-5, with D maybe TRBD1 (5 bases). Germline CDR1 reads LNHDA; CDR2 reads SQIVND (reference sequence). Between the trimmed V and J ends, which lost 3 bases and 6 bases, there was a span of 18 bases. This CDR3 is 16 amino acids long. The CDR3 DNA reads TGTGCCAGTAGTATTGAGACGGACAAGTTCGGTCAGCCCCAGCATTTT. Its translation is CASSIETDKFGQPQHF. Full variable domain (missing parts from reference TRBV19 and TRBJ1-5): DGGITQSPKYLFRKEGQNVTLSCEQNLNHDAMYWYRQDPGQGLRLIYYSQIVNDFQKGDIAEGYSVSREKKESFPLTVTSAQKNPTAFYLCASSIETDKFGQPQHFGDGTRLSIL.

This clonotype occurred a few times. The chain recombines TRBV4-1 with TRBJ1-2; 7 bases match TRBD1. Looked up from germline, CDR1 is MGHRA and CDR2 is YSYEKL. J was trimmed by 5 bases and V by 5 bases; bases with no gene match: 8. The CDR3 length is 14 residues. The CDR3 sequence is CASSSLGQAYGYTF. In nucleotides, the CDR3 is TGCGCCAGCAGCTCTCTAGGACAGGCGTATGGCTACACCTTC.

J is TRBJ2-5 and V is TRBV25-1; 10 bases are a match to TRBD1. J lost 6 bases, V lost 4 bases, and 8 bases had no gene match. CDR3 length equals 15 residues. Looked up from germline, CDR1 is MGHDK and CDR2 is SYGVNS. CDR3 in amino acids: CASSVSDRGIQTQYF. The DNA for the CDR3 is TGTGCCAGCAGTGTATCGGACAGGGGGATCCAGACCCAGTACTTC.

V usage is TRBV6-2 or TRBV6-3 and J usage is TRBJ2-5, with TRBD1 identical over 7 bases. The V gene's germline CDR1 is MNHEY and CDR2 SVGEGT. This CDR3 contains 13 residues. Unmatched junction bases numbered 3, after V lost 6 bases and J lost 2 bases. The CDR3 loop reads CASRGGFQETQYF. The CDR3, as DNA: TGTGCCAGCAGAGGGGGCTTTCAAGAGACCCAGTACTTC.

This clonotype was observed a handful of times. The rearrangement joins TRBV2 to TRBJ2-5; D is uncertain. This CDR3 is 12 amino acids long. V lost 9 bases to trimming and J lost 5 bases, with 13 bases between them. Germline V CDR1 and CDR2: SNHLY, FYNNEI. The CDR3 nucleotides read TGTGCCAGTGAGGACCGCGTGGAGACCCAGTACTTC. Its protein is CASEDRVETQYF. The entire variable domain, with the rest obtained from reference TRBV2 and TRBJ2-5, is as follows: EPEVTQTPSHQVTQMGQEVILRCVPISNHLYFYWYRQILGQKVEFLVSFYNNEISEKSEIFDDQFSVERPDGSNFTLKIRSTKLEDSAMYFCASEDRVETQYFGPGTRLLVL.

This clonotype was detected a few times. The CDR3 DNA sequence: TGCGCCAGCAGCCAAGGCTTACAGCTGAACACTGAAGCTTTCTTT. Translation gives CASSQGLQLNTEAFF. The genes are TRBV4-3 and TRBJ1-1; D gene uncertain. Germline CDR1 is LGHNA and CDR2 is YSLEER. V shed 1 base and J shed 0 bases, with 9 bases lying between them. The CDR3 runs to 15 residues.

This sequence joins TRBV6-5 and TRBJ1-1; D gene ambiguous. Trimming took 2 bases from V and 5 from J, leaving 9 bases between them. The CDR3 runs to 13 residues. Looked up from germline, CDR1 is MNHEY and CDR2 is SVGAGI. Here the CDR3 DNA reads TGTGCCAGCAGTTACGCACTGGTTACTGAAGCTTTCTTT. Its translation is CASSYALVTEAFF.

The chain links TRBV12-3 or TRBV12-4 to TRBJ2-7; D not resolved. V lost 5 bases and J lost 6, with 8 bases in between. There are 11 residues in the CDR3. The CDR3 region is CASSTRSEQYF. The CDR3 DNA follows: TGTGCCAGCAGTACCCGCTCCGAGCAGTACTTC.

The V and J genes are TRBV12-3 or TRBV12-4 and TRBJ2-3; 7 bases align to TRBD2. Trimming at V came to 6 bases and at J to 1 base, leaving 4 bases not matched to a gene. The CDR3 spans 14 residues. CDR3 nucleotide sequence: TGTGCCAGCAGCGGGGAGGGTGGCACAGATACGCAGTATTTT. Amino acid sequence: CASSGEGGTDTQYF.

This clonotype has just a few counts. The J gene is TRBJ2-7, the V gene TRBV20-1; 13 bases are shared with TRBD2. Trimming removed 6 bases from V and 9 bases from J; junction bases left unmatched: 8. Per germline, CDR1 DFQATT and CDR2 SNEGSKA (reference sequence). This CDR3 region has 13 residues. The CDR3 DNA sequence: TGCAGTGCCCCAGGACTAGCGGGAGTCGGGCAGTACTTC. Its protein is CSAPGLAGVGQYF.

The V call is TRBV7-6, the J call TRBJ2-5, with D perhaps matching TRBD1 or TRBD2 (7 bases each). This CDR3 region has 16 residues. V lost 1 base and J 2 bases, leaving 14 bases between the germline ends. CDR1 SGHVS and CDR2 FNYEAQ come from the germline V gene. The CDR3 DNA follows: TGTGCCAGCAGCTTAGACGGGGGGACAGTACAAGAGACCCAGTACTTC. Its protein product is CASSLDGGTVQETQYF.

The chain combines TRBV28 with TRBJ2-7; D tentatively reads TRBD1 or TRBD2 (5 bases each). V was pared by 4 bases and J by 0 bases, with 10 bases between. This CDR3 contains 14 residues. The germline V gene has CDR1 MDHEN and CDR2 SYDVKM. The CDR3 nucleotides read TGTGCCAGCAGTTGGGACGGATACTCCTACGAGCAGTACTTC. Translation: CASSWDGYSYEQYF.

In DNA form, the CDR3 reads TGCGCCAGCAGCCCAGGGAGACGCGCAACTAATGAAAAACTGTTTTTT. Translated: CASSPGRRATNEKLFF. The chain recombines TRBV5-1 with TRBJ1-4; D possibly corresponds to TRBD1 (5 bases). CDR1 SGHRS and CDR2 YFSETQ come from the germline V gene. V was cut by 4 bases and J by 0 bases, with 13 bases left in between. This CDR3 region has 16 residues.

J is TRBJ2-5 and V is TRBV6-2 or TRBV6-3; TRBD2 matches 13 bases. CDR3 length equals 16 residues. Losses at the gene ends were 5 bases for V and 5 bases for J; bases not matched to a gene: 8. From germline, CDR1 is MNHEY and CDR2 SVGEGT. CDR3 residues: CASSNPGLAGAETQYF. The CDR3 DNA reads TGTGCCAGCAGTAACCCTGGACTAGCGGGAGCCGAGACCCAGTACTTC.

V usage is TRBV12-3 or TRBV12-4 and J usage is TRBJ2-3, with TRBD2 as a possible D gene (6 bases). The CDR3 totals 12 residues. V was trimmed by 6 bases and J by 10 bases, leaving 14 bases between them. CDR3 protein: CASRLGGDAQYF. The DNA for the CDR3 is TGTGCCAGCAGGCTTGGAGGGGATGCGCAGTATTTT.

J is TRBJ2-2 and V is TRBV27, with D tentatively TRBD1 or TRBD2 (5 bases each). The CDR3 length is 14 residues. Trimming took off 3 bases at V and 4 bases at J, with 9 bases between the two ends. Looked up from germline, CDR1 is MNHEY and CDR2 is SMNVEV (reference sequence). This chain's CDR3 is CASSFGASTGELFF. The CDR3 coding sequence is TGTGCCAGCAGTTTCGGGGCTAGCACCGGGGAGCTGTTTTTT.

This clonotype has only one observation. The J gene is TRBJ1-3, the V gene TRBV7-2, with D unresolved. The CDR3 runs to 13 residues. The V end was cut by 4 bases, the J end by 3 bases, with 7 bases between. From germline, CDR1 is SGHTA and CDR2 FQGNSA. The CDR3 reads CASSSRVGNTIYF. As DNA, the CDR3 is TGTGCCAGCAGCTCCCGGGTTGGAAACACCATATATTTT. The full variable domain, with the rest looked up from reference TRBV7-2 and TRBJ1-3, is GAGVSQSPSNKVTEKGKDVELRCDPISGHTALYWYRQSLGQGLEFLIYFQGNSAPDKSGLPSDRFSAERTGGSVSTLTIQRTQQEDSAVYLCASSSRVGNTIYFGEGSWLTVV.